One sample yielded the 14 T cell receptor beta chains listed below, sequenced in a study of blood T cells in healthy people across ages. It was with a sample-barcoded 5' primer and a J-beta primer mix that a second PCR of about 7 to 12 cycles was run. TCRdb passed the 5' RACE reads through MiXCR, listing each CDR3 protein once. Of around 900,000 distinct CDR3 sequences detected, 51% appear once; the ten largest clones hold about 21%. The specimen was blood. The receptors derive from a woman in her fifties or sixties in good health.

This chain links TRBV5-5 with TRBJ2-1, with 8 nucleotides matching TRBD2. Germline CDR1 SGHKS, CDR2 YYEKEE (reference sequence). The CDR3 is 17 residues long. Trimming removed 9 bases from V and 6 bases from J; junction bases left unmatched: 20. The CDR3 loop is CATKLGGSGMSFNEQFF. The CDR3 DNA sequence: TGTGCCACCAAACTGGGGGGTAGCGGGATGAGTTTCAATGAGCAGTTCTTC.

This clonotype was recorded only once. V gene TRBV6-1 combines with J gene TRBJ2-1; D is undetermined. This CDR3 has 12 residues. Germline CDR1 is MNHNS and CDR2 is SASEGT. In DNA, the CDR3 is TGTGCAGGATCGGATTTTCGCAATGAGCAGTTCTTC. Amino acid sequence: CAGSDFRNEQFF.

This clonotype was observed a single time. The chain has TRBV29-1 and TRBJ2-3, with D maybe TRBD2 (6 bases). This CDR3 is 16 amino acids long. Trimming left V 4 bases short and J 6 bases short, with 23 bases between. The germline V gene has CDR1 SQVTM and CDR2 ANQGSEA. CDR3 sequence (DNA): TGCAGCGTTGGGGGGGATCGGGCGAGAGCTATCGATACGCAGTATTTT. Encoded protein: CSVGGDRARAIDTQYF.

The chain has TRBV7-2 and TRBJ2-4, with 10 bases matching TRBD1. The CDR3 runs 16 residues. The trim removed 4 bases at V and 0 bases at J, leaving 3 bases unmatched. Germline CDR1 is SGHTA and CDR2 is FQGNSA. DNA of the CDR3: TGTGCCAGCAGCTCTTGGGACAGGGGAGCCAAAAACATTCAGTACTTC. This translates into CASSSWDRGAKNIQYF.

This chain connects TRBV20-1 to TRBJ2-3; D call uncertain. Germline CDR1 reads DFQATT; CDR2 reads SNEGSKA (reference sequence). Trimming pared 0 bases from V and 5 bases from J, leaving 9 bases between. The CDR3 contains 13 residues. Here the CDR3 DNA reads TGCAGTGCTAGAGATTGGACGGGAGATACGCAGTATTTT. Translated: CSARDWTGDTQYF.

This clonotype was seen a handful of times. The genes are TRBV7-6 and TRBJ2-4; no firm D call. The J call may be faulty, since TRBJ2-7 better matches the DNA end. This CDR3 is 13 amino acids long. CDR1 and CDR2 (germline): SGHVS, FNYEAQ. In DNA, the CDR3 is TGTGCCAGCAGCTTAGCGCCGGAGTACGAGCAGTACTTC. This gives the protein CASSLAPEYEQYF.

This chain uses TRBV20-1 with TRBJ2-3, with D perhaps given as TRBD1 or TRBD2 (5 bases each). The CDR3 runs to 15 residues. V shed 1 base and J shed 0 bases, with 11 bases lying between them. Germline lookup yields CDR1 DFQATT and CDR2 SNEGSKA (reference sequence). The CDR3 here is CSARVRGRSTDTQYF. CDR3 bases: TGCAGTGCTAGAGTGAGGGGTCGGAGCACAGATACGCAGTATTTT.

The chain couples TRBV11-1 to TRBJ2-2, with D possibly matching TRBD2 (6 bases). The germline V gene has CDR1 SGHAT and CDR2 FQDESV (reference sequence). V lost 6 bases to trimming and J lost 4 bases, with 12 bases between them. CDR3 length: 14 residues. The CDR3 protein is CASRGGRGTGELFF. CDR3 nucleotides: TGTGCCAGCAGGGGAGGCCGGGGCACCGGGGAGCTGTTTTTT.

This clonotype has just a few counts. V and J are TRBV27 and TRBJ2-7; 8 bases agree with TRBD2. CDR3 length equals 15 residues. Germline V gene data show CDR1 as MNHEY and CDR2 as SMNVEV (reference sequence). V gave up 3 bases and J gave up 4 bases; unmatched junction bases: 8. The CDR3 DNA reads TGTGCCAGCAGTTTGGCCGGGAGGGCCTCGTACGAGCAGTACTTC. Encoded protein: CASSLAGRASYEQYF.

The V call is TRBV15, the J call TRBJ2-3; 7 positions match TRBD2. The CDR3 totals 16 residues. CDR1 and CDR2 (germline): LNHNV, YYDKDF (reference sequence). Losses at the gene ends were 5 bases for V and 0 bases for J; bases not matched to a gene: 8. The CDR3 sequence is CATSARAGTSTDTQYF. For the CDR3, the DNA is TGTGCCACCAGCGCTCGAGCGGGAACGAGCACAGATACGCAGTATTTT.

This clonotype has at least ten counts. The chain has TRBV24-1 and TRBJ2-3; TRBD2 might be the D (6 bases). Trimming removed 4 bases from V and 0 bases from J, with 13 bases in between. The CDR3 loop spans 16 amino acids. In germline, CDR1 is KGHDR, CDR2 SFDVKD. The CDR3 sequence: CATSDVSGGSTDTQYF. The CDR3 nucleotides are TGTGCCACCAGTGACGTGAGCGGAGGGAGCACAGATACGCAGTATTTT.

This chain connects TRBV28 to TRBJ2-5; 10 positions agree with TRBD1. In germline, CDR1 is MDHEN, CDR2 SYDVKM. J lost 5 bases, V lost 2 bases, and 8 bases had no gene match. The length of the CDR3 is 16 residues. The CDR3 nucleotides read TGTGCCAGCAGTTTAGGTGGGACAGGGGCGTCCGAGACCCAGTACTTC. Its translation: CASSLGGTGASETQYF. The full variable domain, in which reference TRBV28 and TRBJ2-5 provide the parts outside the CDR3, is DVKVTQSSRYLVKRTGEKVFLECVQDMDHENMFWYRQDPGLGLRLIYFSYDVKMKEKGDIPEGYSVSREKKERFSLILESASTNQTSMYLCASSLGGTGASETQYFGPGTRLLVL.

The genes are TRBV29-1 and TRBJ2-1, with TRBD2 identical over 8 bases. Germline CDR1 SQVTM, CDR2 ANQGSEA. The length of the CDR3 is 14 residues. The V segment lost 3 bases and the J segment 9 bases; nucleotides outside the gene matches: 10. This CDR3 is CSVEKSGRIGEQFF. CDR3 in DNA: TGCAGCGTTGAGAAAAGCGGGAGAATTGGTGAGCAGTTCTTC.

V is TRBV7-6 and J is TRBJ2-3; TRBD2 might be the D (6 bases). Trimming took off 5 bases at V and 4 bases at J, with 19 bases between the two ends. Germline-derived CDR1 and CDR2 are SGHVS and FNYEAQ. The CDR3 is 16 residues long. CDR3 nucleotides: TGTGCCAGCAGCCTGCGGGAATTCTTAGGGGCAGATACGCAGTATTTT. As protein: CASSLREFLGADTQYF.